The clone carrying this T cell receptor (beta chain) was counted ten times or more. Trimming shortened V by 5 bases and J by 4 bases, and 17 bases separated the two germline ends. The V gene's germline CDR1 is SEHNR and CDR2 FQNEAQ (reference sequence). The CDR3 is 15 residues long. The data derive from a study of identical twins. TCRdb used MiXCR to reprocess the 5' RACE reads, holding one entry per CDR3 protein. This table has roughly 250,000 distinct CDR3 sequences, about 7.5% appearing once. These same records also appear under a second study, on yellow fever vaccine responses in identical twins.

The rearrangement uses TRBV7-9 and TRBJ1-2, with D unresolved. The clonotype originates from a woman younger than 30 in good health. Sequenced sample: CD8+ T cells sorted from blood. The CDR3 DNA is TGTGCCAGCAGCCCGAGCGGCAGAATTCCCTATGGCTACACCTTC. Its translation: CASSPSGRIPYGYTF.